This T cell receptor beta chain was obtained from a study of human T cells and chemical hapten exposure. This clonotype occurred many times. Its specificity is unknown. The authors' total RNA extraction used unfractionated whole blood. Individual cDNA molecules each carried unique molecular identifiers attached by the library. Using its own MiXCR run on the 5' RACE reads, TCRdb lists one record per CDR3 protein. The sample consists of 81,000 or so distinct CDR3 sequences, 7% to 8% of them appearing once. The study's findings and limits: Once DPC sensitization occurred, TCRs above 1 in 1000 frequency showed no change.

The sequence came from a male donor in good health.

The CDR3 spells CASSERRGSMNTEAFF. CDR3 sequence (DNA): TGTGCCAGCAGTGAACGAAGGGGATCCATGAACACTGAAGCTTTCTTT. This rearrangement joins TRBV6-1 to TRBJ1-1, with TRBD1 as a possible D gene (5 bases). In germline, CDR1 is MNHNS, CDR2 SASEGT. The V end lost 2 bases, the J end lost 0 bases, and 13 bases lay between the germline ends. The CDR3 is 16 amino acids.